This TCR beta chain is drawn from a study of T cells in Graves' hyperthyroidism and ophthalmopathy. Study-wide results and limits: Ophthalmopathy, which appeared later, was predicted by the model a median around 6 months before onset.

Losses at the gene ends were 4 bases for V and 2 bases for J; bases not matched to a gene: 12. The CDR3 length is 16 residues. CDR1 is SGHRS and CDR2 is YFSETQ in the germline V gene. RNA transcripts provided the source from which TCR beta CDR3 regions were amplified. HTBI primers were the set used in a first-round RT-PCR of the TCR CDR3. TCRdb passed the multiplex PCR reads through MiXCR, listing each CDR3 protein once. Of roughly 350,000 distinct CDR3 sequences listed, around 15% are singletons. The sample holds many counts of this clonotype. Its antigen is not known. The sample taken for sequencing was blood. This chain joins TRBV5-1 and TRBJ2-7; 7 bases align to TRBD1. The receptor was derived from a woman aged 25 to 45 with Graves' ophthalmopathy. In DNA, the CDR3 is TGCGCCAGCAGCGTGGAAGGGGGACAGAAGACCTACGAGCAGTACTTC. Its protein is CASSVEGGQKTYEQYF.